The sequence of this T cell receptor beta chain was determined in a study of T-cell memory formation after mild COVID-19. Broader study findings: Detection of some responders pre-infection suggested pre-existing cross-reactive memory T cells participated. While clones contracting from day 15 to 85 were balanced between CD4 and CD8, later expanders leaned CD4+. What remained unconfirmed was the SARS-CoV-2 specificity of second-wave clones peaking on day 37. Shrinking CD4+ clones were chiefly CM and EM; CD8+ ones were chiefly EMRA.

Germline-derived CDR1 and CDR2 are SGHKS and YYEKEE (reference sequence). V gave up 4 bases and J gave up 0 bases; unmatched junction bases: 3. This CDR3 is 16 amino acids long. MiXCR was run by TCRdb on the 5' RACE reads, yielding one entry per CDR3 protein. Of under 150,000 distinct CDR3 sequences in the sample, about 16% were seen once. Notes on this clonotype: Antigen specificity is unknown.

The specimen sequenced was PBMCs or a T cell subset sorted from them (not recorded which). The TCR comes from an adult woman who had mild COVID-19 (a few samples of this study predate the infection). Cell type and time point are not known. V is TRBV5-5 and J is TRBJ2-1; 11 nucleotides line up with TRBD1. The CDR3 reads CASSRGTGGSYNEQFF. CDR3 bases: TGTGCCAGCAGCCGGGGGACAGGGGGCTCCTACAATGAGCAGTTCTTC.